This TCR beta chain derives from a study of response to subunit inactivated influenza vaccine (dated by TCRdb to between 2017 and 2018). Broadly, across the study: To follow how T cells responded to a trivalent subunit inactivated influenza vaccine, the researchers relied on deep quantitative profiling of the T cell receptor repertoire. Results the study describes overall, beyond this receptor: According to the authors, only a limited number of new T cells may be recruited by each seasonal influenza vaccination.

This clonotype was counted only a few times. No cognate antigen has been identified for it. Per-base quality was not reported, and no clone a single base away is much larger than it. V sheds 6 bases and J sheds 7 bases, leaving 19 bases between their ends. The CDR3 runs 14 residues from the cysteine to the phenylalanine. Only the CDR3 part of the read is kept: 42 bases, read in frame from the first base. CDR1 and CDR2, looked up from the germline V gene (reference sequence), are MNHEY and SMNVEV. To prepare the library, RT-PCR was applied. The sequencer listed for this sample is Illumina HiSeq 2500. TCRdb handled the public reads itself, with Q25 trimming in fastp and clone calling in MiXCR, and kept productive beta chains. CDR3 protein sequences are deduplicated, and each keeps its most common genes and DNA. The sample table shows around 540,000 distinct CDR3 sequences, and approximately 10% are seen once. The top ten constitute more than 8.5% of the sample.

The chain joins TRBV27 to TRBJ2-7; no D gene call is confident. Sample: PBMCs from blood, taken on the day of vaccination. The source of this sequence is a man over 45 who received an inactivated influenza vaccine. Donor details come from another sample of the same person, matched by shared clones. The CDR3 protein is CASSSSSEVFEQYF. Here is the DNA: TGTGCCAGCAGCTCTTCAAGCGAGGTCTTTGAGCAGTACTTC.